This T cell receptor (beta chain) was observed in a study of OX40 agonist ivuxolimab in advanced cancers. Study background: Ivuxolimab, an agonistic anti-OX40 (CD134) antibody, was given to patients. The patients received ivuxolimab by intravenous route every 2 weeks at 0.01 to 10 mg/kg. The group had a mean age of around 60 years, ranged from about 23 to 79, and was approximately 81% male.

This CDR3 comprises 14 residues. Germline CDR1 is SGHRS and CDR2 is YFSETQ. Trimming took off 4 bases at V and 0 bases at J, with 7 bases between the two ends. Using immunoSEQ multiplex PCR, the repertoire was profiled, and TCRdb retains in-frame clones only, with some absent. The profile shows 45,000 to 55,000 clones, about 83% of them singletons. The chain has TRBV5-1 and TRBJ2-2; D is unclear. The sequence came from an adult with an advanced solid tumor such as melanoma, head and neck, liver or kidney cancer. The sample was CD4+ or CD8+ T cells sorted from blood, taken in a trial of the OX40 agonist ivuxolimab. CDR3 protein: CASSTHTNTGELFF. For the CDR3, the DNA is TGCGCCAGCAGCACCCACACGAACACCGGGGAGCTGTTTTTT.